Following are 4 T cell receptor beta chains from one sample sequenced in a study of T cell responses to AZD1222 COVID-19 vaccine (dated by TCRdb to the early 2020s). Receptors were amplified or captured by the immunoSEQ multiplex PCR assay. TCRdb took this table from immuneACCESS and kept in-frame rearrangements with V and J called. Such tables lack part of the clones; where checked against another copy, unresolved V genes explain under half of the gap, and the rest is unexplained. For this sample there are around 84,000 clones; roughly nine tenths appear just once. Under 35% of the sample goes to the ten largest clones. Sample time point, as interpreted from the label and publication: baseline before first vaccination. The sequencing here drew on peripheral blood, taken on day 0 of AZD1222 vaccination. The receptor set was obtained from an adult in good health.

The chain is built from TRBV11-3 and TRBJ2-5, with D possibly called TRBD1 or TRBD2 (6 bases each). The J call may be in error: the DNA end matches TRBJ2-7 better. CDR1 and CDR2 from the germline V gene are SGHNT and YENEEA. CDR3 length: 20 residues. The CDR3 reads CASSLPSWEAGELLSAEQYF. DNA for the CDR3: TGTGCCAGCAGCTTACCCTCATGGGAGGCAGGGGAGCTCCTTAGTGCCGAGCAGTACTTC.

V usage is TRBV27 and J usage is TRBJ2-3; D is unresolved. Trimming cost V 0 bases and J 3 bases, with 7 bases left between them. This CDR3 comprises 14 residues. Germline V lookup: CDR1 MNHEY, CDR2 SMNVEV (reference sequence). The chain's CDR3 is CASSLSSSTDTQYF. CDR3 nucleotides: TGTGCCAGCAGTTTATCGTCCTCAACAGATACGCAGTATTTT.

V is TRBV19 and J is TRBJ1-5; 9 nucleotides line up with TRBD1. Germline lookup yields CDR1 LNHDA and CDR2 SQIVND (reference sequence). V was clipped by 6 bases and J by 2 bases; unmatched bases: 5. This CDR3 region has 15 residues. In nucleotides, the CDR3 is TGTGCCAGTAGCTCCCGGACAGGGGGCAATCAGCCCCAGCATTTT. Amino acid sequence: CASSSRTGGNQPQHF.

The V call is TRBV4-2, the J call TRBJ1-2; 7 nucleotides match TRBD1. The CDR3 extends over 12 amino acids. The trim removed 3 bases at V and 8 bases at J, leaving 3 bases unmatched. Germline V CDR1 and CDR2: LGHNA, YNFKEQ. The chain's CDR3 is CASSQSTGGYTF. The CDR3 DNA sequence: TGTGCCAGCAGCCAGTCGACAGGGGGCTACACCTTC.